This T cell receptor (beta chain) was identified during a study of T cell responses to AZD1222 COVID-19 vaccine. The CDR3 length is 14 residues. Trimming left V 3 bases short and J 3 bases short, with 8 bases between. CDR1 and CDR2 (germline): SGHDN, FVKESK. Generated by immunoSEQ multiplex PCR, the TCRdb table keeps only in-frame clones and is missing some. This table holds some 86,000 clones, 70% to 85% found once. This clone has more than one count but fewer than ten. This TCR was sampled from an adult in good health. The rearrangement links TRBV14 to TRBJ2-2; perhaps TRBD1 as D (5 bases). The source was peripheral blood, collected on day 0 of AZD1222 vaccination. The CDR3 DNA is TGTGCCAGCAGCCAGGGGCGCTACACCGGGGAGCTGTTTTTT. Protein product: CASSQGRYTGELFF.